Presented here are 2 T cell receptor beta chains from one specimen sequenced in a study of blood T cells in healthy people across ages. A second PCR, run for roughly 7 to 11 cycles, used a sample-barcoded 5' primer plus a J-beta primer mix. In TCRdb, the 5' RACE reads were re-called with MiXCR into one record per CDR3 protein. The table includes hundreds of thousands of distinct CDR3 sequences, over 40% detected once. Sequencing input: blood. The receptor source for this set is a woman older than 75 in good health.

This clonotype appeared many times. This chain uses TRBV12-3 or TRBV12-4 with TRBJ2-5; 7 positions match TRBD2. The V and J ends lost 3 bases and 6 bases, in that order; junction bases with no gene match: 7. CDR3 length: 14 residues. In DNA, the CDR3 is TGTGCCAGCAGTTTCGGGACTAATGTGAAGACCCAGTACTTC. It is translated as CASSFGTNVKTQYF.

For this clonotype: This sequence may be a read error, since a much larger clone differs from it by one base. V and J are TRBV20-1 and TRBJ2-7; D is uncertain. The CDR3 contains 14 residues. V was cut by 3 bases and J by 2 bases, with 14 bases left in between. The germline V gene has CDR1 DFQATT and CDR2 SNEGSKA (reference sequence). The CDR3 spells CSARFHISPYEQYF. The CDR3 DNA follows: TGCAGTGCTAGGTTTCACATCAGCCCCTACGAGCAGTACTTC.